This record concerns one TCR beta chain sequence. This clonotype occurred many times. Its antigen is currently not known. The input lacks base qualities; no much larger clone sits a single base away. The CDR3 contains 14 residues, cysteine and phenylalanine counted. Only the CDR3 DNA is retained, 42 bases long and in frame from the first base. Trimming at the junction amounts to 1 base on V and 4 bases on J, and the germline ends lie 11 bases apart. CDR1 and CDR2, per the germline V gene, are LGHNA and YSLEER. These data come from a study of neurological immune-mediated disorders (dated by TCRdb to 2018 to 2020). Study-level background: Among the roughly 34 multiple sclerosis patients, relapsing-remitting MS was present in some 31 and secondary progressive MS was present in 3. The study compared peripheral blood TCR-beta repertoires of HTLV-I-associated myelopathy (HAM/TSP) patients, multiple sclerosis patients and healthy controls using UMI-based sequencing. The roughly 100 TCR-beta libraries covered PBMC samples along with longitudinal samples, technical triplicates, and paired sorted CD4+ and CD8+ T-cell subsets. The cohort was made up of 68 subjects, consisting of some 14 HAM/TSP patients, around 35 multiple sclerosis patients and around 20 healthy controls. What the research found in general, with its limitations: The MS cluster was not associated with any clinical or MRI features, and the authors stated that larger cohorts are needed. Across subjects, expanded clones never shared an identical CDR3 amino acid sequence, which suggests that the TCR-beta repertoires in every group were private. In a phylogenetic analysis, the repertoires of 18 out of 34 MS patients fell into a single cluster of related CDR3 sequences, pointing to a possible signature at the repertoire level. TCR clonal expansion was highest in HAM/TSP patients and lowest in MS patients, with MS patients falling below even healthy controls.

cDNA synthesis used template-switch 5'RACE with a primer carrying a 10-nucleotide random unique molecular identifier tagging each TCR transcript. Every sequencing run yielded over 180 million TCR-beta sequences covering 15-18 subjects. The RNeasy kit was used for extraction of total RNA. Using the KAPA Real-time Library Amplification kit, TCR-beta VDJ regions were amplified with primers for the TCR constant region and the 5'RACE anchor. A first PCR added sample indexes and Illumina adaptors, and a second PCR then raised library yield. The roughly 650 bp TCR product was size-selected on a 2% E-gel SizeSelection system after Ampure bead purification. Before pooling, libraries had their quality checked on a Bioanalyzer, their concentration measured with Qubit, and their quantity determined with the Kapa Library Quantification kit. Paired-end 2 x 150 bp sequencing of the libraries was performed on an Illumina HiSeq 2500. To increase sequence diversity, roughly 24-31% phiX was spiked into each library pool. The published analysis was carried out like this. The UMI-based MiGEC pipeline processed quality-filtered reads and removed over 75% of raw TCR sequences during error correction. IMGT germline references were used for aligning VDJ genes, and each clonotype was defined as a unique CDR3 amino acid sequence together with its V-J genes. Clonal expansion, Shannon diversity, and CDR3 relatedness (CalcPairwiseDistances, ClusterSamples) were evaluated with VDJtools, and phylogenetic trees were built with CLCbio workbench. Expanded clones were defined as having at least 8 unique UMIs, based on coefficient-of-variation modelling across technical triplicates. Using fastp trimming at Q25 and MiXCR clonotype assembly, TCRdb reanalyzed the public sequencing data and kept in-frame beta chains. Every distinct CDR3 protein forms one entry, paired with its most common genes and DNA. Here the V and J calls rest on TCRdb's processing, not on the authors' analysis. The sample table lists about 70,000 distinct CDR3 sequences, 4.5% to 6% of them with a count of one. Roughly 2.4% of the sample is held by the ten biggest clonotypes.

For the unsorted PBMC libraries, 2 million PBMCs were stored in RNAlater at -80 degrees C until RNA extraction and were used to generate the libraries. Multiple sclerosis patients were enrolled in a US clinical protocol under which disease progression was evaluated by magnetic resonance imaging. Peripheral blood was subjected to Ficoll-Hypaque density gradient centrifugation to isolate PBMCs, which were then cryopreserved in liquid nitrogen. The sequencing input was PBMCs. This clonotype was obtained from a woman between 65 and 79 years old with multiple sclerosis. The V and J genes are TRBV4-3 and TRBJ2-7; a tentative D match to TRBD1 spans 6 bases. Here the CDR3 is given as CASSQGRGAYEQYF. Read as DNA, the sequence is TGCGCCAGCAGCCAAGGCAGGGGAGCGTACGAGCAGTACTTC.